This TCR beta chain was sequenced for a study of cytomegalovirus exposure and HLA in healthy donors. V gave up 0 bases and J gave up 10 bases, with 9 bases separating them. Germline assignment: CDR1 SNHLY and CDR2 FYNNEI. CDR3 length equals 13 residues. PCR involved 60 Vbeta and 13 Jbeta primers. Generated by immunoSEQ multiplex PCR, the TCRdb table keeps only in-frame clones and is missing some. The repertoire holds over 150,000 clones, with around four fifths as singletons. On this clone itself: The antigen is unknown.

Overall study results and limits: Per a prior analysis, the majority of TCR beta V segments were productive roughly 90% or roughly 30% of the time. Roughly uniform sequencing depth across donors was assumed, possibly incorrectly.

This rearrangement joins TRBV2 to TRBJ1-4; D might be TRBD1 (5 bases). The origin of this receptor is a woman aged 55-70 years in good health and CMV-seropositive. The sample consisted of PBMCs. The CDR3 nucleotides are TGTGCCAGCAGTGAAGCGATGGGGGGAAAACTGTTTTTT. Translation gives CASSEAMGGKLFF.